These 21 T cell receptor beta chains were sequenced from one sample in a study of OX40 agonist ivuxolimab in advanced cancers. TCRdb's table, derived via immunoSEQ multiplex PCR, lists solely in-frame clones and lacks some. The data show 50,000 to 65,000 clones, more than 75% seen once. This specimen was CD4+ or CD8+ T cells sorted from blood, taken in a trial of the OX40 agonist ivuxolimab. The source of these receptors is an adult with an advanced solid tumor such as melanoma, head and neck, liver or kidney cancer.

V is TRBV6-1 and J is TRBJ2-5; 7 positions match TRBD2. The CDR3 is 15 residues long. Germline CDR1 is MNHNS and CDR2 is SASEGT. V gave up 6 bases and J gave up 7 bases; unmatched junction bases: 14. The CDR3 protein is CASRQEWTRRGTQYF. CDR3 bases: TGTGCCAGCAGACAAGAGTGGACTAGGAGGGGGACCCAGTACTTC.

CDR3 DNA sequence: TGTGCCAGCAGTTATCAGGGGTTGAGCAATCAGCCCCAGCATTTT. This gives the protein CASSYQGLSNQPQHF. The chain combines TRBV28 with TRBJ1-5; TRBD1 is a possible D gene (6 bases). This CDR3 is built from 15 residues. V was pared by 4 bases and J by 1 base, with 11 bases between. Germline loops: CDR1 MDHEN, CDR2 SYDVKM.

The chain uses TRBV19 and TRBJ1-1; no clear D gene. Germline V gene sequence: CDR1 LNHDA, CDR2 SQIVND (reference sequence). The V gene lost 2 bases and the J gene lost 0 bases, with 4 bases spanning the gap. The CDR3 has 13 amino acids. DNA for the CDR3: TGTGCCAGTAGTATAAGCATGAACACTGAAGCTTTCTTT. Protein sequence: CASSISMNTEAFF.

The chain combines TRBV5-1 with TRBJ2-3; the D is unclear. This CDR3 has 14 amino acids. Trimming left V 1 base short and J 1 base short, with 7 bases between. CDR1 and CDR2 (germline): SGHRS, YFSETQ. The CDR3 DNA reads TGCGCCAGCAGCTTGAGCCCCGGCACAGATACGCAGTATTTT. Its protein product is CASSLSPGTDTQYF.

This chain uses TRBV7-8 with TRBJ2-7; TRBD1 matches 12 bases. This CDR3 spans 13 amino acids. The V gene's germline CDR1 is SGHVS and CDR2 FQNEAQ. V dropped 5 bases and J dropped 11; count of bases not matched to a gene: 7. CDR3 DNA: TGTGCCAGCAGCGCCGGGACAGGGGGCCAGGAGTACTTC. Its protein is CASSAGTGGQEYF.

This clone was seen a few times. This chain joins TRBV27 and TRBJ2-1; D may match TRBD1 or TRBD2 (5 bases each). Germline V gives CDR1 MNHEY, CDR2 SMNVEV (reference sequence). This CDR3 has 14 residues. Trimming left V 7 bases short and J 8 bases short, with 18 bases between. DNA of the CDR3: TGTGCCAGCAAATCGGTTCTCCAGGGAGATGAGCAGTTCTTC. This translates into CASKSVLQGDEQFF.

The rearrangement joins TRBV19 to TRBJ2-3, with 9 positions matching TRBD2. Germline V CDR1 and CDR2: LNHDA, SQIVND (reference sequence). The trim removed 10 bases at V and 1 base at J, leaving 12 bases unmatched. The CDR3 is made up of 16 amino acids. CDR3 coding DNA: TGTGCCACCCGAGCCCATCTAGCGGGGCGCACAGATACGCAGTATTTT. Protein sequence: CATRAHLAGRTDTQYF.

The chain joins TRBV5-1 to TRBJ2-2, with D hard to call. V lost 1 base and J lost 4, with 8 bases in between. The length of the CDR3 is 14 residues. Germline CDR1 and CDR2: SGHRS and YFSETQ. In DNA form, the CDR3 reads TGCGCCAGCAGCTTGCAATCTATCACCGGGGAGCTGTTTTTT. Translation: CASSLQSITGELFF.

This chain uses TRBV19 with TRBJ2-1; 7 bases agree with TRBD1. Germline V lookup: CDR1 LNHDA, CDR2 SQIVND (reference sequence). Germline trimming cut 4 bases from V and 0 bases from J; bases unmatched to any gene: 6. The CDR3 consists of 16 residues. CDR3 loop: CASSTLGGPSYNEQFF. The DNA for the CDR3 is TGTGCCAGTAGTACGTTAGGGGGCCCCTCCTACAATGAGCAGTTCTTC. Based on the CDR3 plus reference TRBV19 and TRBJ2-1, the full variable domain is DGGITQSPKYLFRKEGQNVTLSCEQNLNHDAMYWYRQDPGQGLRLIYYSQIVNDFQKGDIAEGYSVSREKKESFPLTVTSAQKNPTAFYLCASSTLGGPSYNEQFFGPGTRLTVL.

The rearrangement links TRBV6-1 to TRBJ2-1, with D perhaps TRBD1 or TRBD2 (5 bases each). V was shortened by 4 bases and J by 1 base, with 11 bases between the two germline ends. This CDR3 is built from 15 residues. Germline V gene sequence: CDR1 MNHNS, CDR2 SASEGT. CDR3: CASSVGVLSYNEQFF. CDR3 in DNA: TGTGCCAGCAGTGTGGGGGTACTATCCTACAATGAGCAGTTCTTC.

The chain links TRBV6-5 to TRBJ1-5; 9 bases are a match to TRBD1. The CDR3 covers 15 residues. Unmatched junction bases numbered 4, after V lost 0 bases and J lost 7 bases. Germline-derived CDR1 and CDR2 are MNHEY and SVGAGI. The CDR3 DNA reads as TGTGCCAGCAGTTACTCACAGGGGGCTGAACAGCCCCAGCATTTT. Its protein product is CASSYSQGAEQPQHF.

This clone was detected only a few times. This chain uses TRBV18 with TRBJ1-4; no definite D call. The CDR3 is made up of 16 amino acids. V lost 3 bases and J 4 bases, leaving 15 bases between the germline ends. Germline values: CDR1 KGHSH, CDR2 LQKENI. CDR3 DNA: TGTGCCAGCTCACCGAGGGAGCCAGGCGGTAATGAAAAACTGTTTTTT. It yields the protein CASSPREPGGNEKLFF.

The chain links TRBV7-8 to TRBJ2-3; D is perhaps TRBD2 (7 bases). CDR3 length equals 19 residues. Trimming took off 6 bases at V and 5 bases at J, with 30 bases between the two ends. The germline gives CDR1 SGHVS, CDR2 FQNEAQ. CDR3 nucleotides: TGTGCCAGCAGTTTCCCTAGGGGGAAGGGGAGGCGGGAGCAAGATACGCAGTATTTT. Translated: CASSFPRGKGRREQDTQYF.

V gene TRBV7-9 combines with J gene TRBJ2-5, with a tentative D call TRBD2 (5 bases). There are 15 residues in the CDR3. Trimming took off 1 base at V and 1 base at J, with 10 bases between the two ends. Germline V lookup: CDR1 SEHNR, CDR2 FQNEAQ (reference sequence). The CDR3 protein is CASSLGLAFQETQYF. The CDR3 coding sequence is TGTGCCAGCAGCTTAGGCTTAGCGTTCCAAGAGACCCAGTACTTC.

CDR3 nucleotide sequence: TGTGCCAGCAGTCCCGGGACTGGCACCGGGGAGCTGTTTTTT. Translating it yields CASSPGTGTGELFF. The gene calls are TRBV7-2 and TRBJ2-2, with a tentative D call TRBD2 (6 bases). From germline, CDR1 is SGHTA and CDR2 FQGNSA. The CDR3 contains 14 residues. Trimming took off 6 bases at V and 4 bases at J, with 12 bases between the two ends.

The chain couples TRBV16 to TRBJ1-2; D is undetermined. Germline CDR1 KGHSY, CDR2 FQNENV. The V gene lost 0 bases and the J gene lost 4 bases, with 9 bases spanning the gap. The CDR3 sequence is 14 residues long. The DNA for the CDR3 is TGTGCCAGCAGCCAATCGAACGAAGGCTATGGCTACACCTTC. Its protein is CASSQSNEGYGYTF.

The J gene is TRBJ2-1, the V gene TRBV5-4; no reliable D call. This CDR3 is built from 16 residues. The germline V and J ends were trimmed by 1 base and 10 bases, with 21 bases remaining between them. The germline gives CDR1 SGHNT, CDR2 YYREEE (reference sequence). CDR3 DNA sequence: TGTGCCAGCAGCTTGTTGGACGGGCTCAGTTCTTTGGAGCAGTTCTTC. Translated, it gives CASSLLDGLSSLEQFF.

This chain joins TRBV7-9 and TRBJ1-5; 12 positions match TRBD1. The germline V gene has CDR1 SEHNR and CDR2 FQNEAQ (reference sequence). The V gene end was trimmed by 5 bases and the J gene end by 1 base; junction bases not matched to a gene: 3. The CDR3 covers 16 residues. CDR3 DNA sequence: TGTGCCAGCAGCCCGGGACAGGGGGCGAGCAATCAGCCCCAGCATTTT. Protein: CASSPGQGASNQPQHF.

The V gene is TRBV7-2, the J gene TRBJ2-7; D gene unclear. CDR1 and CDR2 (germline): SGHTA, FQGNSA. This CDR3 is 14 amino acids long. Trimming shortened V by 1 base and J by 2 bases, and 9 bases separated the two germline ends. For the CDR3, the DNA is TGTGCCAGCAGCTTAGAAGCCTTCCCCTACGAGCAGTACTTC. Amino acids: CASSLEAFPYEQYF. Full variable domain (rest looked up from reference TRBV7-2 and TRBJ2-7): GAGVSQSPSNKVTEKGKDVELRCDPISGHTALYWYRQSLGQGLEFLIYFQGNSAPDKSGLPSDRFSAERTGGSVSTLTIQRTQQEDSAVYLCASSLEAFPYEQYFGPGTRLTVT.

The genes are TRBV5-6 and TRBJ2-1; no definite D call. CDR3 length equals 13 residues. V was cut by 0 bases and J by 5 bases, with 6 bases left in between. Germline assignment: CDR1 SGHDT and CDR2 YYEEEE. CDR3 nucleotides: TGTGCCAGCAGCTTGGAGAGAAACAATGAGCAGTTCTTC. Its protein product is CASSLERNNEQFF.

The chain joins TRBV11-2 to TRBJ2-3; D ambiguous. This CDR3 comprises 14 residues. CDR1 SGHAT and CDR2 FQNNGV come from the germline V gene. V lost 3 bases and J 4 bases, leaving 11 bases between the germline ends. The CDR3 region is CASSFSRVSDTQYF. The CDR3 DNA is TGTGCCAGCAGCTTCTCTCGAGTTTCAGATACGCAGTATTTT.